This entry concerns a single T cell receptor (beta chain). These data are taken from a study of technical replicates of blood from several donors. Here immunoSEQ multiplex PCR was the method, and the copy in TCRdb shows in-frame clones only, minus some. This table has roughly 79,000 clones, roughly 91% appearing once. CDR3 length equals 15 residues. In germline, CDR1 is LNHDA, CDR2 SQIVND (reference sequence). V trimming: 3 bases; J trimming: 6 bases; junction bases outside the gene matches: 11. The chain joins TRBV19 to TRBJ2-7; 7 bases are a match to TRBD1. Sequences were obtained from T cells isolated from PBMCs. The receptor's source is a human donor in good health. Some clones in this sample may be carry-over from other donors' samples. The CDR3 coding sequence is TGTGCCAGTAGTATCTGGGTAGGGGGCAACGGCGAGCAGTACTTC. Translated, it gives CASSIWVGGNGEQYF.